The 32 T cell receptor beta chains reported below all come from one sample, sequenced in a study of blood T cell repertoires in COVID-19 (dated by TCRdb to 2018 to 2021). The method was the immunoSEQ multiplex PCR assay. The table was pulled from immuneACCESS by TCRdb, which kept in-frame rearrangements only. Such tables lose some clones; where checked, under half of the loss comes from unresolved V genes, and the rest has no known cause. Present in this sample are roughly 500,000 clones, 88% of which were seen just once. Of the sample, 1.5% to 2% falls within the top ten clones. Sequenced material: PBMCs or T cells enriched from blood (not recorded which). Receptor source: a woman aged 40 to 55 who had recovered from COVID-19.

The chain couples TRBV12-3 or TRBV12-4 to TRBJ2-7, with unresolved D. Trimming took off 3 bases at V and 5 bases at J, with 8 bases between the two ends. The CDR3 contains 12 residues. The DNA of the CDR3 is TGTGCCAGCAGTTTTTCTCCCCACGAGCAGTACTTC. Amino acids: CASSFSPHEQYF.

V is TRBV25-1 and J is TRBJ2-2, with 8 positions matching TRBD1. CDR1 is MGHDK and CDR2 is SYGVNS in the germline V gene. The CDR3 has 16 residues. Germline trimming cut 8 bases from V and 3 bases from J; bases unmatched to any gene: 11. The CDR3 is CASGQPGGVYTGELFF. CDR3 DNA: TGTGCCAGCGGCCAACCAGGGGGCGTATACACCGGGGAGCTGTTTTTT.

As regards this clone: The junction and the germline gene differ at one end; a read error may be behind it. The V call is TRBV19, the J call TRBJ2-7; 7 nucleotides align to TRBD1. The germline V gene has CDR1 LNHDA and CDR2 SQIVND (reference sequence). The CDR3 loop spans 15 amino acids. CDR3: CASSVDRDSPYEQYF. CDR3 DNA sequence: TGTGCCAGTAGTGTAGACCGGGACAGTCCCTACGAGCAGTACTTC. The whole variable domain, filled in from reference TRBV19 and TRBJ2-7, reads DGGITQSPKYLFRKEGQNVTLSCEQNLNHDAMYWYRQDPGQGLRLIYYSQIVNDFQKGDIAEGYSVSREKKESFPLTVTSAQKNPTAFYLCASSVDRDSPYEQYFGPGTRLTVT.

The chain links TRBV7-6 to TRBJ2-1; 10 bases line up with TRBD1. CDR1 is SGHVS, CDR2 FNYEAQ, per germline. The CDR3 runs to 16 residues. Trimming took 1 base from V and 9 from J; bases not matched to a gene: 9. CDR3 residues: CASSLVVGQGWGEQFF. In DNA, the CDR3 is TGTGCCAGCAGCTTAGTTGTGGGACAGGGGTGGGGTGAGCAGTTCTTC. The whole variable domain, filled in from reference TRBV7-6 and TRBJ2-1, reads GAGVSQSPRYKVTKRGQDVALRCDPISGHVSLYWYRQALGQGPEFLTYFNYEAQQDKSGLPNDRFSAERPEGSISTLTIQRTEQRDSAMYRCASSLVVGQGWGEQFFGPGTRLTVL.

CDR3 sequence (DNA): TGCGCCAGCAGCTGGAAAGGAGTGTCAGCTAATGAAAAACTGTTTTTT. Encoded protein: CASSWKGVSANEKLFF. The V call is TRBV5-1, the J call TRBJ1-4; D unclear. The germline V gene has CDR1 SGHRS and CDR2 YFSETQ. CDR3 length: 16 residues. The V gene lost 3 bases and the J gene lost 3 bases, with 15 bases spanning the gap.

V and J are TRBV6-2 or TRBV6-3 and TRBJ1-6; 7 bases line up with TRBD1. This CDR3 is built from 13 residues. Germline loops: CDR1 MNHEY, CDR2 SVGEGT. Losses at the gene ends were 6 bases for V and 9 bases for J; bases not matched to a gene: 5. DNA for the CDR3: TGTGCCAGCAGCGCCGGGACAGTTTCACCCCTCCACTTT. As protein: CASSAGTVSPLHF.

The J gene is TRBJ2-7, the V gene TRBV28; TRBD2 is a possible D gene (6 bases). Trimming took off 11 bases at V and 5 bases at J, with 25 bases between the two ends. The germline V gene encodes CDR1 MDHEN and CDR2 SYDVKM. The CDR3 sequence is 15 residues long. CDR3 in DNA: TGTGCCGCTGGGGGGACGCCCGGCGTGAGGAACGAGCAGTACTTC. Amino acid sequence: CAAGGTPGVRNEQYF.

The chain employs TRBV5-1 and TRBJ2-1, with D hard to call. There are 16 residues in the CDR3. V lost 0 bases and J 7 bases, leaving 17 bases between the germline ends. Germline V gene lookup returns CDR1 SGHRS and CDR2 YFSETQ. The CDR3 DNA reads TGCGCCAGCAGCTTGGAATTCGCGGTCATGGGTAATGAGCAGTTCTTC. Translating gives CASSLEFAVMGNEQFF.

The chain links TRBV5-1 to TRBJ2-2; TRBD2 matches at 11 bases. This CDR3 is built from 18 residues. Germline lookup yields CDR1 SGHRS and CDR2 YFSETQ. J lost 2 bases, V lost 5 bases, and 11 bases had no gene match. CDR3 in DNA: TGCGCCAGCAGGCGAACCCCCGGGACTAGCGGAAACACCGGGGAGCTGTTTTTT. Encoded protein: CASRRTPGTSGNTGELFF.

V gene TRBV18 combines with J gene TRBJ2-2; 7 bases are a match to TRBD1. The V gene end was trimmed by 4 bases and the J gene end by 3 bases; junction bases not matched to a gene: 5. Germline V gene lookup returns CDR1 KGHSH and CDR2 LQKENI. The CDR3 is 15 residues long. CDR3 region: CASSRDQGDTGELFF. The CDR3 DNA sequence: TGTGCCAGCTCACGGGATCAGGGGGACACCGGGGAGCTGTTTTTT.

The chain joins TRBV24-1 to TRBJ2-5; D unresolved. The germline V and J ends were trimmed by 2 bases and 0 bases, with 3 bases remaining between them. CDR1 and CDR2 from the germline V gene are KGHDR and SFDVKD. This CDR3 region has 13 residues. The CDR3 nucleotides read TGTGCCACCAGTGATTCGTACCAAGAGACCCAGTACTTC. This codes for CATSDSYQETQYF.

This chain's CDR3 is CASSPGWIDTNTIYF. The CDR3, as DNA: TGCGCCAGCAGTCCCGGGTGGATTGATACAAACACCATATATTTT. The chain links TRBV4-1 to TRBJ1-3; D ambiguous. V lost 6 bases and J 6 bases, leaving 18 bases between the germline ends. The germline V gene has CDR1 MGHRA and CDR2 YSYEKL. The CDR3 sequence is 15 residues long.

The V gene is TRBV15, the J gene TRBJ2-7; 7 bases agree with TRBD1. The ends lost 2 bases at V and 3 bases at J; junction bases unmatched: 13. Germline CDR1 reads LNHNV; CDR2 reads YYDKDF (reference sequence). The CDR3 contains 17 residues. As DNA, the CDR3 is TGTGCCACCAGCAGACTTACGCCCTGGACAGGACGCTACGAGCAGTACTTC. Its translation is CATSRLTPWTGRYEQYF.

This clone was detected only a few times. The CDR3 here is CASSLIRGGGYTF. The CDR3 nucleotides read TGTGCCAGCAGCTTAATCCGGGGAGGTGGCTACACCTTC. This chain joins TRBV7-2 and TRBJ1-2; D ambiguous. The length of the CDR3 is 13 residues. The germline V gene has CDR1 SGHTA and CDR2 FQGNSA. The V end lost 2 bases, the J end lost 7 bases, and 11 bases lay between the germline ends. The entire variable domain, with the rest obtained from reference TRBV7-2 and TRBJ1-2, is as follows: GAGVSQSPSNKVTEKGKDVELRCDPISGHTALYWYRQSLGQGLEFLIYFQGNSAPDKSGLPSDRFSAERTGGSVSTLTIQRTQQEDSAVYLCASSLIRGGGYTFGSGTRLTVV.

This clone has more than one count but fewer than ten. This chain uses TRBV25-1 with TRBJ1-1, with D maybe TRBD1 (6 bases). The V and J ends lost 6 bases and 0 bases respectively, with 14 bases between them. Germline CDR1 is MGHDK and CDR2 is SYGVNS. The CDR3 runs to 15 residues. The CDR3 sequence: CASRRTDFVNTEAFF. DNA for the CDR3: TGTGCCAGCAGAAGGACAGATTTCGTGAACACTGAAGCTTTCTTT.

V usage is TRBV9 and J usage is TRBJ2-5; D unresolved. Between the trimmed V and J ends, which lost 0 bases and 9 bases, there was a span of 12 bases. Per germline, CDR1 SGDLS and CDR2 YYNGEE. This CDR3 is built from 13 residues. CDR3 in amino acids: CASSVAGGEAQYF. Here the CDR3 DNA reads TGTGCCAGCAGCGTAGCTGGTGGTGAGGCCCAGTACTTC.

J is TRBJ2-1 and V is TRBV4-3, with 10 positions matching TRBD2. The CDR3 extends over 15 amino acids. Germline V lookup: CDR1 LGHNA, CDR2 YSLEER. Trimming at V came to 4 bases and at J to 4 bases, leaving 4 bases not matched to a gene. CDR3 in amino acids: CASSRTAGGYNEQFF. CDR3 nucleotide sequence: TGCGCCAGCAGCCGGACAGCGGGAGGGTACAATGAGCAGTTCTTC.

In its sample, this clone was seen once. The CDR3 nucleotides read TGTGCCAGCAGTGGGACAGGGTCTTACCATACTAACTATGGCTACACCTTC. Residues: CASSGTGSYHTNYGYTF. The V and J genes are TRBV2 and TRBJ1-2, with 8 positions matching TRBD1. Germline V CDR1 and CDR2: SNHLY, FYNNEI. The CDR3 totals 17 residues. The junction had 10 bases not matched to a gene; V was cut back by 4 bases and J by 0 bases.

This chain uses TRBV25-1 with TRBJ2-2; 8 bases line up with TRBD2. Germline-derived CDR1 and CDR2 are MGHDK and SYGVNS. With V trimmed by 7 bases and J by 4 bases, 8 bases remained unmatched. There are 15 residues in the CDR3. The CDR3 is CASTGRLAGTGELFF. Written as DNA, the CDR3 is TGTGCCAGCACCGGACGGCTAGCGGGCACCGGGGAGCTGTTTTTT.

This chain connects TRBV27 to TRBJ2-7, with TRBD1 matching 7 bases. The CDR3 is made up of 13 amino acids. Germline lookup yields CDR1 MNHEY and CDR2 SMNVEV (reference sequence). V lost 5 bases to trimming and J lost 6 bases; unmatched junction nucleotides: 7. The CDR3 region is CASSPETGTEQYF. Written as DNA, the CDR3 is TGTGCCAGCAGTCCCGAGACAGGGACCGAGCAGTACTTC.

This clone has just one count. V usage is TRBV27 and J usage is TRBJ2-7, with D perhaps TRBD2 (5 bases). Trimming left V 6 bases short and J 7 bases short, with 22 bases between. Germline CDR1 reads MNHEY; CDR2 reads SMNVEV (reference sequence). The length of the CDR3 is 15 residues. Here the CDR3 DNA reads TGTGCCAGCAGCCTAGGGAGTCCCCACTATGGGGAGCAGTACTTC. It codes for CASSLGSPHYGEQYF.

DNA for the CDR3: TGTGCCCCAGCCAGGTTATCTGGGGCCAACGTCCTGACTTTC. It specifies CAPARLSGANVLTF. The chain uses TRBV7-8 and TRBJ2-6; no definite D call. The CDR3 is 14 residues long. Trimming removed 11 bases from V and 1 base from J, with 12 bases in between. Looked up from germline, CDR1 is SGHVS and CDR2 is FQNEAQ.

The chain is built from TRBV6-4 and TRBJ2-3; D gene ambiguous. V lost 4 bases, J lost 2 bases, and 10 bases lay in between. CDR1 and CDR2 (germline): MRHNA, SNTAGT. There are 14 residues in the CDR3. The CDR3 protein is CASSGLPDTDTQYF. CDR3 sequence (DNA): TGTGCCAGCAGTGGACTTCCTGACACAGATACGCAGTATTTT.

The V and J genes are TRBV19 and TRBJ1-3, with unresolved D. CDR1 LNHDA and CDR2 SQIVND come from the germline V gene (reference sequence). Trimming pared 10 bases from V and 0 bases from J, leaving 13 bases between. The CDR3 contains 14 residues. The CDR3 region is CATSGSSSGNTIYF. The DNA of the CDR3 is TGTGCCACCTCAGGATCGAGCTCTGGAAACACCATATATTTT.

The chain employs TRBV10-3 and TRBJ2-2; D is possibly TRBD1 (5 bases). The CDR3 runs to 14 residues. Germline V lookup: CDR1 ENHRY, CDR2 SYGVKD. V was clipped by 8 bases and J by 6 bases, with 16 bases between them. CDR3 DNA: TGTGCCATCGAGGAGACAGAGTTGTCCGGGGAGCTGTTTTTT. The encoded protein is CAIEETELSGELFF.

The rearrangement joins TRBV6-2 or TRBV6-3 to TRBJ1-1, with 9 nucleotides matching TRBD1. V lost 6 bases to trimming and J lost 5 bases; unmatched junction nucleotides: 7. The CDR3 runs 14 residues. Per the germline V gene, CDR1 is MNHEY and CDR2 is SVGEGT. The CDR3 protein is CASSRGTGRTEAFF. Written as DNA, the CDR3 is TGTGCCAGCAGCCGGGGGACAGGGCGTACTGAAGCTTTCTTT.

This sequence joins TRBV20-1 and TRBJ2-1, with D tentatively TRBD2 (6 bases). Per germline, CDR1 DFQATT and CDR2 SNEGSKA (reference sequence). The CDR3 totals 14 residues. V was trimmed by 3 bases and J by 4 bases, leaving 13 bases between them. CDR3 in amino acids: CSASTSLNYNEQFF. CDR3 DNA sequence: TGCAGTGCTAGTACTAGCCTGAATTACAATGAGCAGTTCTTC.

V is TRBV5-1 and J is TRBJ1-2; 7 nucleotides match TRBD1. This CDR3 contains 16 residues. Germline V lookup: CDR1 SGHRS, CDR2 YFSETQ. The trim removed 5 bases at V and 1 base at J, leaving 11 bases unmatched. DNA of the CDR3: TGCGCCAGCAGGCCCGGGACAGACACCTTTAACTATGGCTACACCTTC. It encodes CASRPGTDTFNYGYTF.

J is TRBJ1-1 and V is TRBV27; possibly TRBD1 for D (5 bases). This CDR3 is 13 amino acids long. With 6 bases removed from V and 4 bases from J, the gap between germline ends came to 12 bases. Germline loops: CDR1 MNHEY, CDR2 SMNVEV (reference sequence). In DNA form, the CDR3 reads TGTGCCAGCAGCAGACAGAGCCTCACTGAAGCTTTCTTT. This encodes CASSRQSLTEAFF.

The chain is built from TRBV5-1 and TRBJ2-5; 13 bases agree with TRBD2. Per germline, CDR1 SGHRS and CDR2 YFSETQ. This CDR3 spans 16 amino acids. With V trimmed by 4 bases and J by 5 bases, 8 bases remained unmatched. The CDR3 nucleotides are TGCGCCAGCAGCCCCACTAGCGGGAGGGCCGATGAGACCCAGTACTTC. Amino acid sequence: CASSPTSGRADETQYF.

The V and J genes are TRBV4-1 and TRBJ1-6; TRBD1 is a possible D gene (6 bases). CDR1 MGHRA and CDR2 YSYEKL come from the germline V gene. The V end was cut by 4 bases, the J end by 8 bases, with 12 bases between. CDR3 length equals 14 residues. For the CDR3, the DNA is TGCGCCAGCAGCCTGCCGGACAGCTATTCACCCCTCCACTTT. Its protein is CASSLPDSYSPLHF.

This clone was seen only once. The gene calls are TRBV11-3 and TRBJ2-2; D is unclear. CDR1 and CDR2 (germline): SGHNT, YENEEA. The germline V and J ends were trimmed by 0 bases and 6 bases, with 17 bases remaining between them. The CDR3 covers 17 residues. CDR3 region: CASSLEPTGTGPGELFF. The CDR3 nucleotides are TGTGCCAGCAGCTTAGAACCGACCGGAACTGGGCCCGGGGAGCTGTTTTTT.